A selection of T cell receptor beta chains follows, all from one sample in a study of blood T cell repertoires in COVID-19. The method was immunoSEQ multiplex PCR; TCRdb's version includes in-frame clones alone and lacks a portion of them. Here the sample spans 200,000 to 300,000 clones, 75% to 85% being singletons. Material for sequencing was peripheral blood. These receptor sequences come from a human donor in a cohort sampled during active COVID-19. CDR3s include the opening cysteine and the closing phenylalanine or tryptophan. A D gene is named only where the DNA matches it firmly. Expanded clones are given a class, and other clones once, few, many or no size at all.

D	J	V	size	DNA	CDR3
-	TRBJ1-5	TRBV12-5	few	TGTGCTAGTGGTTTGGGCGCAGGGCGCCAGCCCCAGCATTTT	CASGLGAGRQPQHF
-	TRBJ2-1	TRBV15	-	TGTGCCACCAGCAGGGTAGGGACTCCAAATTTCCCCTACAATGAGCAGTTCTTC	CATSRVGTPNFPYNEQFF
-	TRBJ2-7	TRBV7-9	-	TGTGCCAGCAGCTCCTTAATGTCAGGCTACGAGCAGTACTTC	CASSSLMSGYEQYF
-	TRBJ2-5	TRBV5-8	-	TGTGCCAGCAGCTCTTCCCAGATGGAGACCCAGTACTTC	CASSSSQMETQYF
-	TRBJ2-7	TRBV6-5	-	TGTGCCAGCAGAAGATCTAGCGACCAACCCTACGAGCAGTACTTC	CASRRSSDQPYEQYF
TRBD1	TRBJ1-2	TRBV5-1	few	TGCGCCAGCAGCGCGTCCCGGGACAGGGGCGGCAACTATGGCTACACCTTC	CASSASRDRGGNYGYTF
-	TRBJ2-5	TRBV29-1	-	TGCAGCGTTATAGTACAAGAGACCCAGTACTTC	CSVIVQETQYF
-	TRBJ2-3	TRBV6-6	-	TGTGCCAGCAGACGTACCGACAGCGTTAGCACAGATACGCAGTATTTT	CASRRTDSVSTDTQYF
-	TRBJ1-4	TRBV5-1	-	TGCGCCAGCTCGAATCAGGGTTTGGCTAATGAAAAACTGTTTTTT	CASSNQGLANEKLFF
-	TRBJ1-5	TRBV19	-	TGTGCCAGTAGTCCAGGGCTCAATCAGCCCCAGCATTTT	CASSPGLNQPQHF
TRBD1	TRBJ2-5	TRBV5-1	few	TGCGCCAGCAGCACTGGACAGGGGGCGGAGACCCAGTACTTC	CASSTGQGAETQYF
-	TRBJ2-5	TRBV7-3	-	TGTGCCAGCAGCATGGGGACTGGGGGGACCCAGTACTTC	CASSMGTGGTQYF
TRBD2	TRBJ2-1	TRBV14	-	TGTGCCAGCAGCCTTGGGACTAAACTGTTCTTC	CASSLGTKLFF
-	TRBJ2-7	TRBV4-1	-	TGCGCCAGCAGTCGGGACACCTTGAGCTCCTACGAGCAGTACTTC	CASSRDTLSSYEQYF
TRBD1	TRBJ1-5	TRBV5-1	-	TGCGCCAGCAGCCCCGGGACAGGGGGTTGGAGCAATCAGCCCCAGCATTTT	CASSPGTGGWSNQPQHF
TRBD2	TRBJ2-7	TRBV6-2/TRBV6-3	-	TGTGCCAGCAGTCCCACTAGCGGGGGAGCCTACGAGCAGTACTTC	CASSPTSGGAYEQYF
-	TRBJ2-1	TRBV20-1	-	TGCAGTGCTAGTAGGGGATTTGAGCAGTTCTTC	CSASRGFEQFF
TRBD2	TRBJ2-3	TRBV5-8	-	TGTGCCAGCAGCTCTAGACTAAGCGGGAGAACAGATACGCAGTATTTT	CASSSRLSGRTDTQYF
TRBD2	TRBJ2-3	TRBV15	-	TGTGCCACCAGCAGTGGGGGGGAGACATCAAGCACAGATACGCAGTATTTT	CATSSGGETSSTDTQYF
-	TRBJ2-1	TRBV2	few	TGTGCCAGCAGGATAGGGGGAGGGTCCCCCAATGAGCAGTTCTTC	CASRIGGGSPNEQFF
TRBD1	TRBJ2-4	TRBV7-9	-	TGTGCCAGCAGCTTCTTTGTAGGACAGGGCCAAAACATTCAGTACTTC	CASSFFVGQGQNIQYF
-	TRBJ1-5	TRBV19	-	TGTGCCAGTACACAAGGGGGAAATCAGCCCCAGCATTTT	CASTQGGNQPQHF
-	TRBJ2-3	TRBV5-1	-	TGCGCCAGCAGCTTAACCGGGACTCTGGCGGATACGCAGTATTTT	CASSLTGTLADTQYF
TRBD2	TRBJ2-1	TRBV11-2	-	TGTGCCAGCAGCCTAGCGGGGGGGAACAATGAGCAGTTCTTC	CASSLAGGNNEQFF
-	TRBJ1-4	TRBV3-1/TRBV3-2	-	TGTGCCAGCAGCCCTCGGACAGCCGAAAAACTGTTTTTT	CASSPRTAEKLFF
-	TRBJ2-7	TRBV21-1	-	TGTGCCAGCAGCAAGGGACAGGGTTACGAGCAGTACTTC	CASSKGQGYEQYF
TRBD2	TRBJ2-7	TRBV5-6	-	TGTGCCAGCAGCCTGGGACTAGCGAGGGGCGAGCAGTACTTC	CASSLGLARGEQYF
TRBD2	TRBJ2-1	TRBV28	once	TGTGCCAGCAGTTCCGCTAGCGGGAGTATGAGAGAGCAGTTCTTC	CASSSASGSMREQFF
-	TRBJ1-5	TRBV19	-	TGTGCCAGTAGTATTGATTGGGGCAGGGTGGATCAGCCCCAGCATTTT	CASSIDWGRVDQPQHF
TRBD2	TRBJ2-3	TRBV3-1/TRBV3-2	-	TGTGCCAGCAGCCAGGGGACTAGCGGGGGCACAGATACGCAGTATTTT	CASSQGTSGGTDTQYF
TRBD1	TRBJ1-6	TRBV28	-	TGTGCCAGCAGTTTAAGCGGACAGGGGGCTTCACCCCTCCACTTT	CASSLSGQGASPLHF
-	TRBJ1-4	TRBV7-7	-	TGTGCTAGCGCCCGGAGGCCTAATGAAAAACTGTTTTTT	CASARRPNEKLFF
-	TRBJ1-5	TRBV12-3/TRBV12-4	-	TGTGCCAGCAGTTCGTCCGATCAGCCCCAGCATTTT	CASSSSDQPQHF